One T cell receptor beta chain is described in this entry. Antigen unknown. The data derive from a study of cytomegalovirus exposure and HLA in healthy donors. In nominal health when sampled, donors likely had unrecorded immune exposures nonetheless. The PCR used 60 Vbeta and 13 Jbeta primers. Methods used by the authors: Approximately 10 million shared chains were among some 75 million unique TCR beta chains counted in a later analysis. Method: immunoSEQ multiplex PCR; TCRdb's copy keeps in-frame clones and lacks some. V and J calls and clone size are given by that table; D and trimming were obtained from the DNA. Counted here are 90,000 to 100,000 clones, about 75% occurring once; the ten biggest clones make up around 5.3%. Findings and limits, study-wide: Within a later analysis, the majority of CMV-associated TCR beta chains appeared HLA-restricted. In terms of immune exposure information, only CMV serostatus was available.

Sequencing input: PBMCs. This TCR was sampled from a woman in her forties in good health and CMV-seronegative.

CDR3 loop: CASSKTGSLYEQYF. The CDR3 bases are TGTGCCAGCAGTAAGACAGGATCTCTCTACGAGCAGTACTTC. The chain joins TRBV27 to TRBJ2-7; D perhaps matches TRBD1 (6 bases). V was cut by 5 bases and J by 3 bases, with 14 bases left in between. This CDR3 contains 14 residues. The germline V gene encodes CDR1 MNHEY and CDR2 SMNVEV (reference sequence).